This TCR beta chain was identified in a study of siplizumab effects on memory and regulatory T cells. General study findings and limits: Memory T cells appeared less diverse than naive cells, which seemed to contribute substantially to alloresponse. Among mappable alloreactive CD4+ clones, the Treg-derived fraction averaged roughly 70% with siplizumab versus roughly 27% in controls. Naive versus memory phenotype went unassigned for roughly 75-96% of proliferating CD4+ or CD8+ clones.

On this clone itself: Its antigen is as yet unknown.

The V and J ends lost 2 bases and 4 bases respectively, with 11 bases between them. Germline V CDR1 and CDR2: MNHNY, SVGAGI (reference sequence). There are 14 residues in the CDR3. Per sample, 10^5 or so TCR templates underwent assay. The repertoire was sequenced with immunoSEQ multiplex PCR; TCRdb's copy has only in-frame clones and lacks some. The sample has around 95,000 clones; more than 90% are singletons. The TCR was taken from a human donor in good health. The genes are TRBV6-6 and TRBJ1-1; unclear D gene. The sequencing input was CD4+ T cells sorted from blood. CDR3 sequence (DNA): TGTGCCAGCAGTTACGAGCCGGTAGGCACTGAAGCTTTCTTT. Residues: CASSYEPVGTEAFF.